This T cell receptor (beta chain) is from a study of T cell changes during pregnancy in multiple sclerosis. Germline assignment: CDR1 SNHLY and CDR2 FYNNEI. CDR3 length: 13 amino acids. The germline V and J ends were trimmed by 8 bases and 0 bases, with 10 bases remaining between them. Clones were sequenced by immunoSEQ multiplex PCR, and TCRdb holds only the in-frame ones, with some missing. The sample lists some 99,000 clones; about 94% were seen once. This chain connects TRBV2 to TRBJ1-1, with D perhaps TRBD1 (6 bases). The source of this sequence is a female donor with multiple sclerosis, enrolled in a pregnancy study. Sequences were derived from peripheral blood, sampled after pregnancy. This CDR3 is CASGGSMNTEAFF. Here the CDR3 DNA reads TGTGCCAGCGGGGGCAGCATGAACACTGAAGCTTTCTTT.